The 20 T cell receptor beta chains presented below share a single source sample, sequenced in a study of shared clonotypes between healthy human individuals (dated by TCRdb to the early 2020s). CD8 naive samples were obtained by positive selection for CCR7 among CD45RO-negative cells, yielding a CD45RA+CCR7+ population from which TemRA cells were excluded. Receptors were amplified or captured by the immunoSEQ multiplex PCR assay. Drawn from immuneACCESS, this table holds only the in-frame rearrangements with V and J called that TCRdb kept. Clones are partly lost; checked studies trace under half to an unresolved V gene and leave the rest unexplained. This sample holds 1.5 million to 2.5 million clones; about 95% were observed only once. The ten largest clonotypes hold 1% to 1.5% of the sample. The sample was naive CD8+ T cells sorted from blood. The sample's cell subset or site, from its label and the paper: CD45RA+CCR7+. Receptors originate from a man aged 18 to 30 in good health.

The rearrangement links TRBV6-6 to TRBJ2-7, with D possibly matching TRBD2 (6 bases). The CDR3 totals 14 residues. Germline lookup yields CDR1 MNHNY and CDR2 SVGAGI (reference sequence). V was shortened by 8 bases and J by 1 base, with 15 bases between the two germline ends. Here the CDR3 reads CASSDGTDSYEQYF. The CDR3 DNA reads as TGTGCCAGCTCAGACGGGACTGATTCCTACGAGCAGTACTTC.

The gene calls are TRBV4-1 and TRBJ2-1; 7 bases match TRBD2. The germline V gene encodes CDR1 MGHRA and CDR2 YSYEKL. The J segment lost 5 bases and the V segment lost 7 bases, leaving 14 bases of the junction unmatched. The CDR3 is 16 amino acids. The CDR3 DNA follows: TGCGCCAGCATGACCCTCGGGGGGAGCAAGCACAATGAGCAGTTCTTC. Translating it yields CASMTLGGSKHNEQFF.

The chain carries TRBV2 and TRBJ1-1; D is undetermined. Germline CDR1 is SNHLY and CDR2 is FYNNEI. Trimming took off 9 bases at V and 1 base at J, with 15 bases between the two ends. The CDR3 is 14 amino acids. CDR3 nucleotide sequence: TGTGCCAGAGATTGGACTCCGGGGAACACTGAAGCTTTCTTT. Protein product: CARDWTPGNTEAFF. Together with reference TRBV2 and TRBJ1-1, the CDR3 gives the full variable domain: EPEVTQTPSHQVTQMGQEVILRCVPISNHLYFYWYRQILGQKVEFLVSFYNNEISEKSEIFDDQFSVERPDGSNFTLKIRSTKLEDSAMYFCARDWTPGNTEAFFGQGTRLTVV.

The CDR3 spells CASSKGFGVGLEAGYTF. The CDR3 DNA reads TGTGCCAGCAGCAAAGGTTTCGGGGTGGGCTTGGAGGCTGGCTACACCTTC. The rearrangement uses TRBV21-1 and TRBJ1-2. TRBV21-1 is reported as a pseudogene. This CDR3 has 17 amino acids.

The chain couples TRBV4-1 to TRBJ1-4; maybe TRBD1 (5 bases). CDR3 length: 14 amino acids. The germline V gene has CDR1 MGHRA and CDR2 YSYEKL. The ends were cut back, 8 bases at V and 3 bases at J, with 13 bases in the middle. The CDR3 loop is CASRQFLSNEKLFF. Written as DNA, the CDR3 is TGCGCCAGCCGACAGTTTCTTTCTAATGAAAAACTGTTTTTT.

The chain uses TRBV19 and TRBJ1-1, with TRBD1 matching 9 bases. In germline, CDR1 is LNHDA, CDR2 SQIVND (reference sequence). This CDR3 region has 13 residues. V was pared by 7 bases and J by 7 bases, with 7 bases of the junction left unmatched. Written as DNA, the CDR3 is TGTGCCAGTACCTCAACAGGGGGCAATGAAGCTTTCTTT. It encodes CASTSTGGNEAFF.

Note on this clone: Other DNA sequences in the sample encode the same CDR3. This chain joins TRBV7-9 and TRBJ2-7, with D perhaps matching TRBD1 (5 bases). The germline CDR1 and CDR2 sequences are SEHNR and FQNEAQ (reference sequence). The CDR3 sequence is 13 residues long. Between the trimmed V and J ends, which lost 5 bases and 1 base, there was a span of 9 bases. The CDR3 protein is CASSRDSSYEQYF. DNA of the CDR3: TGTGCCAGCAGCCGAGACAGTTCCTACGAGCAGTACTTC.

The V and J genes are TRBV27 and TRBJ2-1; no firm D call. The V gene's germline CDR1 is MNHEY and CDR2 SMNVEV (reference sequence). V lost 6 bases and J lost 0, with 9 bases in between. The CDR3 extends over 14 amino acids. CDR3 nucleotide sequence: TGTGCCAGCAGCGTCCTGAGCTCCTACAATGAGCAGTTCTTC. It codes for CASSVLSSYNEQFF.

The rearrangement uses TRBV7-9 and TRBJ2-2; possibly TRBD2 for D (5 bases). Germline V gives CDR1 SEHNR, CDR2 FQNEAQ (reference sequence). The V gene lost 8 bases and the J gene lost 3 bases, with 16 bases spanning the gap. This CDR3 is 15 amino acids long. As DNA, the CDR3 is TGTGCCAGCCCCATCGGGCTAGCCCACACCGGGGAGCTGTTTTTT. Protein product: CASPIGLAHTGELFF.

The chain is built from TRBV6-5 and TRBJ2-7, with D possibly TRBD1 on 6 matching bases. V was cut by 5 bases and J by 3 bases, with 14 bases left in between. Germline-derived CDR1 and CDR2 are MNHEY and SVGAGI. This CDR3 contains 14 residues. The DNA for the CDR3 is TGTGCCAGCAGTGTGACAGGAGAGGGCTACGAGCAGTACTTC. It translates to CASSVTGEGYEQYF.

For this clone: The sample has other DNA sequences that encode this CDR3 too. The chain carries TRBV4-1 and TRBJ1-4; unclear D gene. The germline gives CDR1 MGHRA, CDR2 YSYEKL. This CDR3 contains 15 residues. Deletions cut 1 base from V and 0 bases from J, with 6 bases between. CDR3 residues: CASSQVEATNEKLFF. The CDR3 nucleotides are TGCGCCAGCAGCCAAGTGGAGGCAACTAATGAAAAACTGTTTTTT.

The chain has TRBV23-1 and TRBJ1-2; D gene ambiguous. TRBV23-1 carries the ORF label, with uncertain function. The CDR3 extends over 16 amino acids. V was cut by 0 bases and J by 4 bases, with 15 bases left in between. The CDR3 DNA reads TGCGCCAGCAGTCAATCCGTCCTGGGAGGGTCCTATGGCTACACCTTC. This gives the protein CASSQSVLGGSYGYTF.

This sequence joins TRBV2 and TRBJ2-7; D call uncertain. Germline CDR1 and CDR2: SNHLY and FYNNEI. V lost 5 bases, J lost 4 bases, and 9 bases lay in between. There are 12 residues in the CDR3. The DNA for the CDR3 is TGTGCCAGCAGTCAAAGCCCTTACGAGCAGTACTTC. Protein sequence: CASSQSPYEQYF.

V is TRBV2 and J is TRBJ2-3, with TRBD2 matching over 11 bases. This CDR3 contains 15 residues. J gave up 0 bases and V 10 bases, and 6 bases lay outside the gene matches. Germline V gene data show CDR1 as SNHLY and CDR2 as FYNNEI. The CDR3 bases are TGTGCCACCCTTAGCGGGGGGGGGAGCACAGATACGCAGTATTTT. Its protein is CATLSGGGSTDTQYF.

The chain uses TRBV7-9 and TRBJ2-5, with 7 bases aligning to TRBD2. The germline gives CDR1 SEHNR, CDR2 FQNEAQ (reference sequence). The CDR3 loop spans 15 amino acids. Losses at the gene ends were 5 bases for V and 5 bases for J; bases not matched to a gene: 11. CDR3 amino acids: CASSPREGGRETQYF. DNA for the CDR3: TGTGCCAGCAGCCCTAGGGAGGGAGGGCGTGAGACCCAGTACTTC.

The chain recombines TRBV4-3 with TRBJ2-1; no clear D gene. The V gene's germline CDR1 is LGHNA and CDR2 YSLEER. The length of the CDR3 is 13 residues. The V end was cut by 8 bases, the J end by 6 bases, with 14 bases between. The CDR3 loop is CASASLGSNEQFF. The DNA of the CDR3 is TGCGCCAGCGCAAGTTTGGGAAGCAATGAGCAGTTCTTC.

Comment on this clone: This sample includes further DNA sequences coding for the same CDR3. The rearrangement links TRBV7-2 to TRBJ2-2, with D unresolved. Per the germline V gene, CDR1 is SGHTA and CDR2 is FQGNSA. Trimming pared 1 base from V and 6 bases from J, leaving 3 bases between. CDR3 length: 12 residues. CDR3 coding DNA: TGTGCCAGCAGCTTAGGCGCCGGGGAGCTGTTTTTT. This sequence encodes CASSLGAGELFF.

The chain couples TRBV7-9 to TRBJ1-3, with no clear D. The germline V and J ends were trimmed by 3 bases and 2 bases, with 11 bases remaining between them. Germline assignment: CDR1 SEHNR and CDR2 FQNEAQ (reference sequence). CDR3 size: 15 residues. CDR3 in DNA: TGTGCCAGCAGCTTGGAAGTGGCCCCTGGAAACACCATATATTTT. Amino acid sequence: CASSLEVAPGNTIYF.

Turning to this clone: Within the sample, other DNA sequences also encode this same CDR3. The V gene is TRBV5-1, the J gene TRBJ2-7; the D gene is possibly TRBD1 (6 bases). The CDR3 has 14 residues. Per the germline V gene, CDR1 is SGHRS and CDR2 is YFSETQ. Trimming pared 0 bases from V and 1 base from J, leaving 8 bases between. CDR3 sequence: CASSLAGQSYEQYF. The CDR3 DNA reads as TGCGCCAGCAGCTTGGCCGGACAGTCCTACGAGCAGTACTTC.

This chain links TRBV4-2 with TRBJ1-1, with D possibly matching TRBD1 (6 bases). Germline CDR1 LGHNA, CDR2 YNFKEQ. CDR3 length: 12 amino acids. V was pared by 2 bases and J by 10 bases, with 11 bases between. The CDR3, as DNA: TGTGCCAGCAGCCAACCTCTGGGGGCAGCTTTCTTT. Protein sequence: CASSQPLGAAFF.